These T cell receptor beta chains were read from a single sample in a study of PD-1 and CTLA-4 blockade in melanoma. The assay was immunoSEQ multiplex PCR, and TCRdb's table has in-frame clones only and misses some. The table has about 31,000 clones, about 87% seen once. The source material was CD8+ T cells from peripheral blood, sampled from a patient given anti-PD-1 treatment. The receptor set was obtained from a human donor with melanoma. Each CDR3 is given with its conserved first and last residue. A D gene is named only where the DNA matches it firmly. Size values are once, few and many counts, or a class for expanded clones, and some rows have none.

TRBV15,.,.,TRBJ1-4,CATSRGQFPKLFF,TGTGCCACCAGCAGAGGACAGTTTCCAAAGCTGTTTTTT
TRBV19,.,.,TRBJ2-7,CASRDTTYEQYF,TGTGCCAGCCGGGACACCACCTACGAGCAGTACTTC
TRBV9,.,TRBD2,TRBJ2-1,CASSVNKRGSHNEQFF,TGTGCCAGCAGCGTAAACAAGCGGGGGTCCCACAATGAGCAGTTCTTC
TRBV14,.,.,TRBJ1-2,CASSQGRLYYGYTF,TGTGCCAGCAGCCAAGGGCGACTCTACTATGGCTACACCTTC
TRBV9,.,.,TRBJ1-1,CASSPRVNTEAFF,TGTGCCAGCAGCCCCCGGGTGAACACTGAAGCTTTCTTT
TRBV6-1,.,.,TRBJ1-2,CASSEDPGGMFGYTF,TGTGCCAGCAGTGAAGACCCGGGGGGGATGTTTGGCTACACCTTC
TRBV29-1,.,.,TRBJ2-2,CSVASAGAAPSELFF,TGCAGCGTTGCTTCCGCAGGGGCGGCACCGTCTGAGCTGTTTTTT
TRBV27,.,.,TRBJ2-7,CASASDPYEQYF,TGTGCCAGCGCCTCGGATCCCTACGAGCAGTACTTC
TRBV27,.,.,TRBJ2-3,CASSLWTTSTDTQYF,TGTGCCAGCAGTTTATGGACCACGAGCACAGATACGCAGTATTTT
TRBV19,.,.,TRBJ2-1,CASSIAGSYNEQFF,TGTGCCAGTAGTATAGCGGGGAGCTACAATGAGCAGTTCTTC
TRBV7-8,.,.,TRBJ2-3,CASSLGQGGPTDTQYF,TGTGCCAGCAGCTTAGGTCAGGGAGGCCCCACAGATACGCAGTATTTT
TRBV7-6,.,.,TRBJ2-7,CASSPSGPGAYEQYF,TGTGCCAGCAGCCCCAGCGGTCCGGGGGCCTACGAGCAGTACTTC
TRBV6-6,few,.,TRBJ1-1,CASSYGSNTEAFF,TGTGCCAGCAGTTACGGGTCGAACACTGAAGCTTTCTTT
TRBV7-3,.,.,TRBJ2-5,CASSPTGVTGETQYF,TGTGCCAGCAGCCCCACGGGGGTGACGGGAGAGACCCAGTACTTC
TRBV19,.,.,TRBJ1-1,CASSTEGLNTEAFF,TGTGCCAGTAGTACGGAGGGACTAAACACTGAAGCTTTCTTT
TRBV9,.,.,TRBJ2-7,CASSVAGSYEQYF,TGTGCCAGCAGCGTAGCTGGATCCTACGAGCAGTACTTC
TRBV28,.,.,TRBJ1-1,CASSSNTEAFF,TGTGCCAGCAGTTCTAACACTGAAGCTTTCTTT
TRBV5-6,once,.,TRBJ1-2,CASSYTWVTADNYGYTF,TGTGCCAGCAGCTATACCTGGGTGACAGCCGATAACTATGGCTACACCTTC
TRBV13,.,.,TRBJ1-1,CASSLRARGNTEAFF,TGTGCCAGCAGCTTAAGGGCGAGGGGGAACACTGAAGCTTTCTTT
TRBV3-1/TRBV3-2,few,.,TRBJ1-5,CASSNPLPGYSNQPQHF,TGTGCCAGCAGCAATCCGTTACCGGGATATAGCAATCAGCCCCAGCATTTT
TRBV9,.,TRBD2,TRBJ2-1,CASSVAGSGANEQFF,TGTGCCAGCAGCGTAGCTGGTAGCGGGGCAAATGAGCAGTTCTTC
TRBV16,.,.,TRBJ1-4,CASSHTSGAGEKLFF,TGTGCCAGCAGCCATACTTCAGGGGCGGGTGAAAAACTGTTTTTT
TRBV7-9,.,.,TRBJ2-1,CASSFGGGEQFF,TGTGCCAGCAGCTTTGGGGGCGGTGAGCAGTTCTTC
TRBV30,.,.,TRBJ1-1,CAWWAGHTEAFF,TGTGCCTGGTGGGCAGGGCACACTGAAGCTTTCTTT
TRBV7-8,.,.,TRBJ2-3,CASSLEQWDTQYF,TGTGCCAGCAGCTTAGAGCAGTGGGATACGCAGTATTTT
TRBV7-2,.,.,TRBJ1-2,CASSLDQAGDRYGYTF,TGTGCCAGCAGCTTAGACCAGGCAGGGGATCGGTATGGCTACACCTTC
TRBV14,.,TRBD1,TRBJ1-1,CASSQGVTGVFTEAFF,TGTGCCAGCAGCCAAGGGGTGACAGGGGTTTTCACTGAAGCTTTCTTT
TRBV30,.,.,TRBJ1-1,CAWSVGGTEAFF,TGTGCCTGGAGTGTGGGGGGCACTGAAGCTTTCTTT
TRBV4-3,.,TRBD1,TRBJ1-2,CASSQEPASTGDDGYTF,TGCGCCAGCAGCCAAGAACCCGCCTCGACAGGGGACGATGGCTACACCTTC
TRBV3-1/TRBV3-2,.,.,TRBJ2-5,CASSQDLEGSQETQYF,TGTGCCAGCAGCCAAGATCTGGAGGGTTCGCAAGAGACCCAGTACTTC
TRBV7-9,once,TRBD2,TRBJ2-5,CASSSRTSELETQYF,TGTGCCAGCAGCTCACGGACTAGCGAATTAGAGACCCAGTACTTC
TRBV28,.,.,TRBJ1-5,CASNRERGGNQPQHF,TGTGCCAGCAACAGGGAACGAGGGGGCAATCAGCCCCAGCATTTT
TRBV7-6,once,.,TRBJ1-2,CASSLASGTDQFGYTF,TGTGCCAGCAGCTTAGCTTCGGGAACGGATCAGTTTGGCTACACCTTC
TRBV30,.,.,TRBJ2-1,CACSDREQFF,TGTGCCTGTTCCGACAGAGAGCAGTTCTTC
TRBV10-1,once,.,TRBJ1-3,CASNTTPTGGPIRRNTIYF,TGCGCCAGCAATACAACGCCCACCGGAGGACCGATCCGAAGAAACACCATATATTTT
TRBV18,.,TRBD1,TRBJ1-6,CASSLADRDNSPLHF,TGTGCCAGCTCACTGGCGGACAGGGACAATTCACCCCTCCACTTT
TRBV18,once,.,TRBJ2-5,CASSTTQETQYF,TGTGCCAGCTCAACTACCCAAGAGACCCAGTACTTC
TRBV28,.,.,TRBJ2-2,CASSPEGVGTGELFF,TGTGCCAGCAGTCCCGAGGGGGTGGGAACCGGGGAGCTGTTTTTT
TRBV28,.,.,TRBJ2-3,CASSLSISTQYF,TGTGCCAGCAGTTTGTCGATTTCTACGCAGTATTTT
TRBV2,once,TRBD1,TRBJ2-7,CASSEIGQGAYEQYF,TGTGCCAGCAGTGAAATAGGGCAGGGGGCCTACGAGCAGTACTTC
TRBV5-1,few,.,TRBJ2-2,CASSPPRTGRWELFF,TGCGCCAGCAGCCCTCCCCGTACGGGTCGTTGGGAGCTGTTTTTT